This TCR beta chain emerged from a study of tumor-infiltrating lymphocytes in primary liver carcinoma. With a constant-region primer, TCR beta cDNA was made from 450 to 550 ng of total RNA. Slightly modified ARM-PCR, run as three nested multiplex PCR rounds, produced the TCR beta libraries. Primers for the first two PCR rounds were TRBV1-TRBV30 forward primers and a C-beta reverse primer (approximately 10 cycles per round). TCRdb called the multiplex PCR reads again in MiXCR, with one record for every CDR3 protein. The sample contains roughly 120,000 distinct CDR3 sequences, around two thirds of which appear only once. Germline V gives CDR1 SGHAT, CDR2 FQNNGV. This CDR3 spans 15 amino acids. In the case of this clonotype: At one end, the junction sequence differs from germline, possibly due to a read error.

The study co-extracted DNA and RNA from around 18-30 mg of unsorted bulk tissue. The receptor was isolated from a woman aged 55-69 years with primary liver carcinoma and hepatitis B virus infection. Sequencing was done on a sample of liver tumor tissue from sampling region 1. The subset is: tumor region T1, superior pole. V usage is TRBV11-2 and J usage is TRBJ2-7, with 9 bases identical to TRBD1. The CDR3: CANSLEKGQGYKQYF. In DNA, the CDR3 is TGTGCCAACAGCTTAGAAAAGGGACAGGGCTACAAGCAGTACTTC.